This T cell receptor (beta chain) was profiled in a study of control samples from healthy donors and cancer patients. Per the germline V gene, CDR1 is LNHDA and CDR2 is SQIVND (reference sequence). The CDR3 runs 16 residues. V shed 1 base, J shed 3 bases, and the junction held 4 bases outside the gene matches. Using immunoSEQ multiplex PCR, the repertoire was profiled, and TCRdb retains in-frame clones only, with some absent. This sample has some 120,000 clones, with less than 95% found just once. The rearrangement joins TRBV19 to TRBJ2-3, with 10 bases identical to TRBD2. This clonotype was sampled from a man aged 18 to 35 in good health. What was sequenced was blood. CDR3 sequence reads: CASSIGSGGATDTQYF. CDR3 coding DNA: TGTGCCAGTAGTATAGGCAGCGGGGGGGCTACAGATACGCAGTATTTT.